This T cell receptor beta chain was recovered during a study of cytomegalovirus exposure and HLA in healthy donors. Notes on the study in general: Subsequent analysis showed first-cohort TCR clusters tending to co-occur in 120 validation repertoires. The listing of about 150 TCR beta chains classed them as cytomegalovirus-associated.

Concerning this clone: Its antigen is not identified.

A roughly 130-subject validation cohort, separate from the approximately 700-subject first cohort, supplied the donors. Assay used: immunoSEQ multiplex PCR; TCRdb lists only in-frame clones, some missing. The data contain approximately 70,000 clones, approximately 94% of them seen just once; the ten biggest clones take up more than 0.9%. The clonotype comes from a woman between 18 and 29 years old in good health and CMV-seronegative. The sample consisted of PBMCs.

This chain's CDR3 is CASSLSTGGWNSPLHF. The CDR3 bases are TGCGCCAGCAGCCTCTCGACAGGGGGTTGGAATTCACCCCTCCACTTT. The gene calls are TRBV4-1 and TRBJ1-6; TRBD1 matches 9 bases. This CDR3 is built from 16 residues. With 4 bases clipped from V and 7 bases from J, the junction kept 8 bases outside the gene matches. Germline CDR1 and CDR2: MGHRA and YSYEKL.